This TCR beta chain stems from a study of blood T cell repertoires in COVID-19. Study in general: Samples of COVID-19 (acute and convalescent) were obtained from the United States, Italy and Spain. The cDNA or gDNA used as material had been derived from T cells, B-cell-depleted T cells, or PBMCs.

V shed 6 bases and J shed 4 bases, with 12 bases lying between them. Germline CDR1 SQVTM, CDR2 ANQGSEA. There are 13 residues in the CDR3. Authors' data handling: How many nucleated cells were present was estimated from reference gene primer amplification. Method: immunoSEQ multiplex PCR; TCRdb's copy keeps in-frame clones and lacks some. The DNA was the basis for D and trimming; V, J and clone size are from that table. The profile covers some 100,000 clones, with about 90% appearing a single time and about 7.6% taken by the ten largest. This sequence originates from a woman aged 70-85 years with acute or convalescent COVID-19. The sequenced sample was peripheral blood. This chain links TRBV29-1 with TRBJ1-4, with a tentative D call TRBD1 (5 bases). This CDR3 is CSVRQFLNEKLFF. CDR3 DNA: TGCAGCGTAAGACAGTTTCTTAATGAAAAACTGTTTTTT.